This entry lists 3 T cell receptor beta chains sequenced from one sample in a study of cytomegalovirus exposure and HLA in healthy donors. 13 Jbeta primers and 60 Vbeta primers were used for the PCR. TCRdb keeps only in-frame clones here, not all; method: immunoSEQ multiplex PCR. The sample totals 100,000 to 150,000 clones; its top ten clones hold about 2.2%. The specimen sequenced was PBMCs. Receptors were obtained from a man aged 35 to 55 in good health and CMV-seronegative.

The chain couples TRBV6-8 to TRBJ2-1; D might be TRBD2 (6 bases). The CDR3 sequence is 9 residues long. In germline, CDR1 is MNHGY, CDR2 SAAAGT. V lost 10 bases and J lost 15, with 13 bases in between. DNA of the CDR3: TGTGCCAAAACGGGAGACGGGTTCTTC. This encodes CAKTGDGFF.

The chain couples TRBV10-3 to TRBJ2-5, with D maybe TRBD2 (5 bases). Trimming stripped 6 bases from V and 1 base from J, with 21 bases between. CDR1 is ENHRY and CDR2 is SYGVKD in the germline V gene. The CDR3 has 17 residues. As DNA, the CDR3 is TGTGCCATCAGCCCTTCCTCCGGACTTCACCTCCAAGAGACCCAGTACTTC. This sequence encodes CAISPSSGLHLQETQYF.

This chain links TRBV7-2 with TRBJ1-5; D not certain. CDR3 size: 12 residues. Germline V gene data show CDR1 as SGHTA and CDR2 as FQGNSA. With 2 bases removed from V and 6 bases from J, the gap between germline ends came to 5 bases. CDR3 residues: CASSLLLQPQHF. CDR3 sequence (DNA): TGTGCCAGCAGCTTACTCCTTCAGCCCCAGCATTTT.